The 17 T cell receptor beta chains listed next were all sequenced from one sample in a study of identical twins. A single record per CDR3 protein comes from TCRdb applying MiXCR to the 5' RACE reads. The data contain about 920,000 distinct CDR3 sequences, roughly an eighth of them singletons. These data were also filed under a second study, of yellow fever vaccine responses in identical twins.

The material sequenced was PBMCs. These TCRs come from a woman aged 18-30 years in good health.

This clonotype showed up many times. The chain is built from TRBV20-1 and TRBJ1-1, with D uncertain. The CDR3 sequence is 13 residues long. V shed 2 bases and J shed 12 bases, with 19 bases lying between them. The V gene's germline CDR1 is DFQATT and CDR2 SNEGSKA (reference sequence). CDR3 amino acids: CSARLGQQSTTFF. CDR3 sequence (DNA): TGCAGTGCTAGACTGGGTCAGCAGTCTACAACTTTCTTT.

This rearrangement joins TRBV5-1 to TRBJ2-3; a weak D match, TRBD2 (7 bases). V was shortened by 9 bases and J by 2 bases, with 19 bases between the two germline ends. This CDR3 contains 15 residues. Germline V gene data show CDR1 as SGHRS and CDR2 as YFSETQ. CDR3 sequence (DNA): TGCGCCACCTCACCCTCCCGGGGGGCCACAGATACGCAGTATTTT. Residues: CATSPSRGATDTQYF.

The V gene is TRBV9, the J gene TRBJ2-3; the D is unclear. The CDR3 length is 18 residues. V was cut by 3 bases and J by 2 bases, with 22 bases left in between. The germline gives CDR1 SGDLS, CDR2 YYNGEE. The DNA for the CDR3 is TGTGCCAGCAGCGGCCACAGATCGGTTGCGACCCACACAGATACGCAGTATTTT. Translation gives CASSGHRSVATHTDTQYF.

This clonotype appeared a few times. V and J are TRBV12-3 or TRBV12-4 and TRBJ1-3; no clear D. CDR3 size: 13 residues. Trimming took 4 bases from V and 2 from J, leaving 6 bases between them. CDR3: CASSSSTGNTIYF. CDR3 coding DNA: TGTGCCAGCAGTTCCTCGACTGGAAACACCATATATTTT.

The table lists this clonotype with a few counts. V and J are TRBV3-1 and TRBJ1-3; 8 bases line up with TRBD1. Germline loops: CDR1 LGHDT, CDR2 YNNKEL (reference sequence). The length of the CDR3 is 14 residues. V trimming: 7 bases; J trimming: 2 bases; junction bases outside the gene matches: 4. In DNA form, the CDR3 reads TGTGCCAGCACGGCGACAGGGGCTGGAAACACCATATATTTT. This encodes CASTATGAGNTIYF.

The V gene is TRBV27, the J gene TRBJ2-2; 8 nucleotides match TRBD2. Germline CDR1 reads MNHEY; CDR2 reads SMNVEV (reference sequence). V trimming: 5 bases; J trimming: 2 bases; junction bases outside the gene matches: 7. This CDR3 comprises 16 residues. CDR3 in amino acids: CASSITSGLNTGELFF. CDR3 in DNA: TGTGCCAGCAGTATCACTAGCGGACTAAACACCGGGGAGCTGTTTTTT.

The table lists this clonotype with a few counts. V gene TRBV10-3 combines with J gene TRBJ2-5, with 8 bases fitting TRBD2. The CDR3 sequence is 17 residues long. Germline values: CDR1 ENHRY, CDR2 SYGVKD. After removal of 0 bases from V and 1 base from J, the junction contained 7 bases not matched to a gene. This chain's CDR3 is CAISESRRLAGQETQYF. DNA for the CDR3: TGTGCCATCAGTGAGTCGAGACGTCTAGCGGGCCAAGAGACCCAGTACTTC.

This clonotype was picked up a small number of times. This rearrangement joins TRBV29-1 to TRBJ2-2, with D perhaps matching TRBD1 (9 bases). Germline-derived CDR1 and CDR2 are SQVTM and ANQGSEA. V was pared by 3 bases and J by 5 bases, with 16 bases between. The CDR3 extends over 15 amino acids. Here the CDR3 reads CSVDSGTGLTGELFF. CDR3 in DNA: TGCAGCGTTGATAGCGGGACAGGGCTAACCGGGGAGCTGTTTTTT.

In this sample, this clonotype turned up a few times. The rearrangement joins TRBV12-3 or TRBV12-4 to TRBJ2-3, with D possibly TRBD2 on 5 matching bases. CDR3 size: 12 residues. V was clipped by 3 bases and J by 6 bases, with 7 bases between them. This chain's CDR3 is CASSFRRDTQYF. CDR3 in DNA: TGTGCCAGCAGTTTCCGGAGGGATACGCAGTATTTT.

The V and J genes are TRBV5-5 and TRBJ2-7; 10 bases map to TRBD2. The CDR3 length is 15 residues. CDR1 is SGHKS, CDR2 YYEKEE, per germline (reference sequence). The V gene end was trimmed by 0 bases and the J gene end by 3 bases; junction bases not matched to a gene: 3. The chain's CDR3 is CASSLAGLAYYEQYF. The CDR3 nucleotides read TGTGCCAGCAGCTTGGCGGGACTAGCGTACTACGAGCAGTACTTC.

This clonotype was seen a few times. This rearrangement joins TRBV20-1 to TRBJ1-5; D perhaps matches TRBD1 (5 bases). The CDR3 totals 14 residues. CDR1 is DFQATT, CDR2 SNEGSKA, per germline (reference sequence). Trimming took 5 bases from V and 0 from J, leaving 11 bases between them. For the CDR3, the DNA is TGCAGTGCTCAAGGGACCATTAGCAATCAGCCCCAGCATTTT. Translating gives CSAQGTISNQPQHF.

This clonotype was recorded a few times. The chain combines TRBV12-3 or TRBV12-4 with TRBJ2-3, with D possibly being TRBD2 (6 bases). V shed 6 bases and J shed 5 bases, with 24 bases lying between them. The CDR3 consists of 17 residues. CDR3 sequence reads: CASSYEAGYSAGDTQYF. The CDR3 DNA reads TGTGCCAGCAGCTACGAGGCGGGGTACTCGGCGGGAGATACGCAGTATTTT.

This clonotype was counted a single time. The V gene is TRBV7-9, the J gene TRBJ2-2, with a weak D call TRBD2 (6 bases). V was pared by 5 bases and J by 5 bases, with 12 bases between. This CDR3 comprises 14 residues. CDR1 and CDR2 (germline): SEHNR, FQNEAQ (reference sequence). In DNA, the CDR3 is TGTGCCAGCAGCCATCCTCGGGGGACCGGGGAGCTGTTTTTT. This translates into CASSHPRGTGELFF.

This clonotype showed up just a few times. CDR3 residues: CASSLDRTSLNTGELFF. CDR3 nucleotide sequence: TGCGCCAGCAGCTTAGATAGGACTAGCTTGAACACCGGGGAGCTGTTTTTT. This rearrangement joins TRBV5-1 to TRBJ2-2; 8 bases align to TRBD2. This CDR3 contains 17 residues. CDR1 and CDR2 (germline): SGHRS, YFSETQ. Trimming removed 2 bases from V and 1 base from J; junction bases left unmatched: 7.

This sequence joins TRBV11-2 and TRBJ2-5; no clear D. The CDR3 covers 14 residues. V lost 6 bases to trimming and J lost 4 bases, with 15 bases between them. Germline assignment: CDR1 SGHAT and CDR2 FQNNGV. The CDR3 sequence is CASSRGRVPETQYF. CDR3 DNA: TGTGCCAGCAGTCGCGGTAGGGTACCAGAGACCCAGTACTTC.

This clonotype has at least ten counts. A junction end diverges from the germline sequence, so it may reflect a read error. The V call is TRBV5-1, the J call TRBJ2-3, with 14 bases identical to TRBD2. Germline V gives CDR1 SGHRS, CDR2 YFSETQ. This CDR3 is built from 16 residues. The CDR3 DNA reads TGTGCCAGCAGCTTGGGGACTAGCGGGAGAACAGATACGCAGTATTTT. The encoded protein is CASSLGTSGRTDTQYF. Based on the CDR3 plus reference TRBV5-1 and TRBJ2-3, the full variable domain is KAGVTQTPRYLIKTRGQQVTLSCSPISGHRSVSWYQQTPGQGLQFLFEYFSETQRNKGNFPGRFSGRQFSNSRSEMNVSTLELGDSALYLCASSLGTSGRTDTQYFGPGTRLTVL.

J is TRBJ2-6 and V is TRBV20-1; D may be TRBD1 (6 bases). The V end was cut by 4 bases, the J end by 0 bases, with 10 bases between. The CDR3 contains 15 residues. The V gene's germline CDR1 is DFQATT and CDR2 SNEGSKA (reference sequence). The CDR3 DNA sequence: TGCAGTGCTACTCAGGGGAGCTCTGGGGCCAACGTCCTGACTTTC. Amino acid sequence: CSATQGSSGANVLTF.